Each of the 31 T cell receptor beta chains below was sequenced from the same sample in a study of beta chain features in type 1 diabetes. Points from the study as a whole: Moderate but significant shortening of TCRB CDR3s was recorded in all four CD4+ subsets from Type 1 diabetes patients.

Expressed TCRB transcripts were sequenced, since all the RNA that had been isolated was reverse transcribed. The method was immunoSEQ multiplex PCR; TCRdb's version includes in-frame clones alone and lacks a portion of them. The top ten hold over 0.015% of the sample, which has 200,000 to 300,000 clones, approximately 10% seen once. Which antigens these TCRs recognize remains unknown. The sequencing sample was made of naive CD4+ T cells from blood. These TCRs come from a man aged 30 to 45 with type 1 diabetes.

The V and J genes are TRBV6-5 and TRBJ2-7, with D possibly matching TRBD1 (6 bases). V was pared by 7 bases and J by 2 bases, with 12 bases between. Germline CDR1 reads MNHEY; CDR2 reads SVGAGI. This CDR3 comprises 13 residues. The CDR3 region has the DNA TGTGCCAGCAACCGGGACATTCCCTACGAGCAGTACTTC. Encoded protein: CASNRDIPYEQYF.

V gene TRBV7-9 combines with J gene TRBJ2-1, with 7 bases matching TRBD1. This CDR3 is built from 14 residues. Looked up from germline, CDR1 is SEHNR and CDR2 is FQNEAQ (reference sequence). J gave up 4 bases and V 4 bases, and 4 bases lay outside the gene matches. The CDR3 loop is CASSYRDSYNEQFF. DNA of the CDR3: TGTGCCAGCAGCTACCGGGACAGTTACAATGAGCAGTTCTTC.

This clone came up a few times. The V gene is TRBV5-1, the J gene TRBJ2-1, with TRBD2 matching over 7 bases. Germline V lookup: CDR1 SGHRS, CDR2 YFSETQ. The V segment lost 0 bases and the J segment 5 bases; nucleotides outside the gene matches: 5. The CDR3 is 15 residues long. The CDR3 spells CASSLGLAVNNEQFF. CDR3 nucleotide sequence: TGCGCCAGCAGCTTGGGGCTAGCGGTGAACAATGAGCAGTTCTTC.

This clone was seen a few times. CDR3: CASSSRGGLDTGELFF. The DNA of the CDR3 is TGTGCCAGCAGTTCGAGGGGGGGCCTCGACACCGGGGAGCTGTTTTTT. The chain uses TRBV6-5 and TRBJ2-2; D is possibly TRBD2 (7 bases). This CDR3 has 16 residues. CDR1 is MNHEY and CDR2 is SVGAGI in the germline V gene. The germline V and J ends were trimmed by 4 bases and 3 bases, with 15 bases remaining between them.

This clone has just a few counts. V usage is TRBV2 and J usage is TRBJ1-3, with no clear D. V dropped 3 bases and J dropped 0 bases, with 12 bases sitting between them. The CDR3 sequence is 16 residues long. Germline V CDR1 and CDR2: SNHLY, FYNNEI. The CDR3 here is CASSESRSFSGNTIYF. The CDR3 DNA reads as TGTGCCAGCAGTGAGTCGAGGAGTTTCTCTGGAAACACCATATATTTT.

This clone was seen a handful of times. J is TRBJ2-5 and V is TRBV7-6, with 13 bases identical to TRBD2. CDR3 size: 16 residues. Trimming cost V 4 bases and J 3 bases; bases outside gene matches: 5. Germline assignment: CDR1 SGHVS and CDR2 FNYEAQ. The CDR3 nucleotides are TGTGCCAGCAGCTCGACTAGCGGGGGGTATAAAGAGACCCAGTACTTC. Translating it yields CASSSTSGGYKETQYF.

This clone was observed a few times. The rearrangement uses TRBV2 and TRBJ2-2; 11 nucleotides match TRBD2. The CDR3 is 15 amino acids. V trimming: 5 bases; J trimming: 3 bases; junction bases outside the gene matches: 2. Germline lookup yields CDR1 SNHLY and CDR2 FYNNEI. In DNA form, the CDR3 reads TGTGCCAGCAGTCCGGGACTAGCGGACACCGGGGAGCTGTTTTTT. As protein: CASSPGLADTGELFF.

The chain has TRBV2 and TRBJ2-5; 10 bases are a match to TRBD2. In germline, CDR1 is SNHLY, CDR2 FYNNEI. The CDR3 is made up of 15 amino acids. V was pared by 7 bases and J by 1 base, with 6 bases of the junction left unmatched. The CDR3 DNA reads TGTGCCAGCATTACTAGCGGGGTTTTCCAAGAGACCCAGTACTTC. This encodes CASITSGVFQETQYF.

The chain employs TRBV5-1 and TRBJ2-7, with a possible D match to TRBD2 (6 bases). Trimming shortened V by 3 bases and J by 3 bases, and 10 bases separated the two germline ends. The CDR3 is made up of 13 amino acids. Germline values: CDR1 SGHRS, CDR2 YFSETQ. The CDR3 DNA reads TGCGCCAGCAGCTCGGGGGACCTCTACGAGCAGTACTTC. Protein sequence: CASSSGDLYEQYF.

This clone was picked up a small number of times. The genes are TRBV2 and TRBJ2-3; TRBD2 matches 7 bases. The CDR3 is 14 residues long. Germline CDR1 SNHLY, CDR2 FYNNEI. V gave up 8 bases and J gave up 2 bases; unmatched junction bases: 7. The CDR3 here is CASRGGGDTDTQYF. Written as DNA, the CDR3 is TGTGCCAGCCGAGGCGGGGGAGACACAGATACGCAGTATTTT.

This clone appeared a few times. The chain joins TRBV5-6 to TRBJ2-2, with a weak D call TRBD2 (7 bases). CDR3 length equals 16 residues. The germline V and J ends were trimmed by 0 bases and 3 bases, with 12 bases remaining between them. Germline CDR1 reads SGHDT; CDR2 reads YYEEEE. The CDR3 reads CASSLDRGRDTGELFF. The CDR3 DNA is TGTGCCAGCAGCTTGGATAGGGGGAGGGACACCGGGGAGCTGTTTTTT.

V usage is TRBV25-1 and J usage is TRBJ1-1, with D unresolved. Germline values: CDR1 MGHDK, CDR2 SYGVNS. V was shortened by 2 bases and J by 1 base, with 8 bases between the two germline ends. This CDR3 spans 14 amino acids. CDR3 coding DNA: TGTGCCAGCAGTGAAGCGGGCGCGAACACTGAAGCTTTCTTT. This translates into CASSEAGANTEAFF.

Here the CDR3 DNA reads TGCAGCGCGAAGGGAAAACAGGGGACCGCTGAGCAGTTCTTC. Encoded protein: CSAKGKQGTAEQFF. V is TRBV29-1 and J is TRBJ2-1; 7 nucleotides agree with TRBD1. The V gene's germline CDR1 is SQVTM and CDR2 ANQGSEA. The CDR3 loop spans 14 amino acids. V was pared by 7 bases and J by 9 bases, with 15 bases of the junction left unmatched.

This clone was seen only a few times. This chain connects TRBV4-3 to TRBJ1-5; a possible D gene is TRBD1 (5 bases). CDR3 size: 13 residues. Germline CDR1 is LGHNA and CDR2 is YSLEER. Trimming removed 1 base at V and 6 bases at J, with 7 bases between. The CDR3 DNA sequence: TGCGCCAGCAGCCAAGCGGGGGGTCAGCCCCAGCATTTT. This codes for CASSQAGGQPQHF.

This clone was observed a handful of times. V gene TRBV4-2 combines with J gene TRBJ2-5, with 9 nucleotides matching TRBD2. Per the germline V gene, CDR1 is LGHNA and CDR2 is YNFKEQ. The CDR3 spans 16 residues. The V gene end was trimmed by 4 bases and the J gene end by 5 bases; junction bases not matched to a gene: 11. The CDR3: CASSPPGRGGLETQYF. Here the CDR3 DNA reads TGTGCCAGCAGCCCACCTGGGCGGGGGGGCCTGGAGACCCAGTACTTC.

This chain connects TRBV5-4 to TRBJ2-5; tentatively, D is TRBD2 (5 bases). The V and J ends lost 0 bases and 1 base respectively, with 7 bases between them. The V gene's germline CDR1 is SGHNT and CDR2 YYREEE (reference sequence). The CDR3 covers 14 residues. CDR3 sequence reads: CASSLAGVQETQYF. CDR3 nucleotides: TGTGCCAGCAGCTTGGCCGGGGTCCAAGAGACCCAGTACTTC.

This clone was found a few times. The CDR3 DNA is TGTGCCAGCAGCTCAGGGGCCAAAAACATTCAGTACTTC. Its protein product is CASSSGAKNIQYF. The V and J genes are TRBV7-9 and TRBJ2-4, with D perhaps matching TRBD1 (5 bases). The CDR3 sequence is 13 residues long. V lost 4 bases and J 1 base, leaving 5 bases between the germline ends. In germline, CDR1 is SEHNR, CDR2 FQNEAQ (reference sequence).

The chain joins TRBV5-1 to TRBJ1-1; a possible D gene is TRBD1 (5 bases). The ends were cut back, 0 bases at V and 7 bases at J, with 16 bases in the middle. The CDR3 runs 15 residues. Per the germline V gene, CDR1 is SGHRS and CDR2 is YFSETQ. CDR3: CASSLATGRGGEAFF. The CDR3, as DNA: TGCGCCAGCAGCTTGGCTACGGGGCGGGGTGGTGAAGCTTTCTTT.

V usage is TRBV30 and J usage is TRBJ1-4, with 7 bases aligning to TRBD1. The V gene end was trimmed by 0 bases and the J gene end by 14 bases; junction bases not matched to a gene: 6. The germline CDR1 and CDR2 sequences are GTSNPN and SVGIG (reference sequence). CDR3 length: 12 residues. The CDR3 DNA follows: TGTGCCTGGAGTGTAGGGGGCAGGACCCTGTTTTTT. Its protein product is CAWSVGGRTLFF.

This clone occurred a few times. The chain combines TRBV7-8 with TRBJ2-3, with D possibly being TRBD2 (6 bases). Trimming stripped 5 bases from V and 5 bases from J, with 17 bases between. This CDR3 is 15 amino acids long. Germline V gives CDR1 SGHVS, CDR2 FQNEAQ. CDR3: CASSARRGFRDTQYF. In DNA form, the CDR3 reads TGTGCCAGCAGCGCTCGCCGGGGGTTCAGAGATACGCAGTATTTT.

The CDR3 nucleotides read TGTGCCTGGTGGGGGACAGGGCCAGATACGCAGTATTTT. This encodes CAWWGTGPDTQYF. The genes are TRBV30 and TRBJ2-3, with TRBD1 identical over 9 bases. Germline V gene data show CDR1 as GTSNPN and CDR2 as SVGIG (reference sequence). The CDR3 consists of 13 residues. The J segment lost 4 bases and the V segment lost 5 bases, leaving 4 bases of the junction unmatched.

This clone was counted a few times. The chain carries TRBV5-1 and TRBJ1-6, with 10 bases aligning to TRBD1. The CDR3 spans 15 residues. V shed 0 bases and J 7 bases; nucleotides not matched to a gene: 1. CDR1 is SGHRS and CDR2 is YFSETQ in the germline V gene. CDR3 sequence: CASSLGGQGNSPLHF. In DNA form, the CDR3 reads TGCGCCAGCAGCTTGGGGGGACAGGGGAATTCACCCCTCCACTTT.

This chain joins TRBV9 and TRBJ1-5, with D unclear. The CDR3 loop spans 13 amino acids. Germline lookup yields CDR1 SGDLS and CDR2 YYNGEE. The V gene lost 2 bases and the J gene lost 5 bases, with 8 bases spanning the gap. The CDR3: CASSVSLDQPQHF. The CDR3 nucleotides read TGTGCCAGCAGCGTGTCCCTAGATCAGCCCCAGCATTTT. The full variable domain, in which reference TRBV9 and TRBJ1-5 provide the parts outside the CDR3, is DSGVTQTPKHLITATGQRVTLRCSPRSGDLSVYWYQQSLDQGLQFLIQYYNGEERAKGNILERFSAQQFPDLHSELNLSSLELGDSALYFCASSVSLDQPQHFGDGTRLSIL.

The chain links TRBV2 to TRBJ2-1, with a tentative D call TRBD1 (7 bases). The germline V and J ends were trimmed by 6 bases and 12 bases, with 15 bases remaining between them. This CDR3 is built from 12 residues. The germline gives CDR1 SNHLY, CDR2 FYNNEI. CDR3 in DNA: TGTGCCAGCAGGGCAGGGGGGTTTCGGCAGTTCTTC. Encoded protein: CASRAGGFRQFF.

In this sample, this clone turned up a few times. The chain employs TRBV6-5 and TRBJ1-6, with a possible D match to TRBD1 (6 bases). The CDR3 has 15 amino acids. Trimming took off 6 bases at V and 7 bases at J, with 16 bases between the two ends. The V gene's germline CDR1 is MNHEY and CDR2 SVGAGI. The CDR3 sequence is CASSRNGGGNSPLHF. CDR3 sequence (DNA): TGTGCCAGCAGCCGGAATGGGGGCGGAAATTCACCCCTCCACTTT.

This clone was counted only a few times. The chain employs TRBV9 and TRBJ2-6, with no clear D. Trimming left V 2 bases short and J 2 bases short, with 8 bases between. The CDR3 length is 15 residues. CDR1 and CDR2 (germline): SGDLS, YYNGEE. Written as DNA, the CDR3 is TGTGCCAGCAGCGTTTCGGGTACTGGGGCCAACGTCCTGACTTTC. It codes for CASSVSGTGANVLTF. The complete variable domain, with remaining parts taken from reference TRBV9 and TRBJ2-6, reads DSGVTQTPKHLITATGQRVTLRCSPRSGDLSVYWYQQSLDQGLQFLIQYYNGEERAKGNILERFSAQQFPDLHSELNLSSLELGDSALYFCASSVSGTGANVLTFGAGSRLTVL.

This clone was seen a few times. This sequence joins TRBV5-1 and TRBJ2-1, with 8 bases lining up with TRBD1. The CDR3 is 15 residues long. The germline CDR1 and CDR2 sequences are SGHRS and YFSETQ. Germline trimming cut 4 bases from V and 4 bases from J; bases unmatched to any gene: 7. CDR3 coding DNA: TGCGCCAGCAGCCCTAGGACAGGGCAGTACAATGAGCAGTTCTTC. This encodes CASSPRTGQYNEQFF.

The CDR3 DNA sequence: TGCGCCAGCAGCCAAGGGCCGAGCAGGCCGAACACCGGGGAGCTGTTTTTT. It translates to CASSQGPSRPNTGELFF. J is TRBJ2-2 and V is TRBV4-1; D uncertain. V lost 1 base and J lost 0, with 12 bases in between. In germline, CDR1 is MGHRA, CDR2 YSYEKL. The CDR3 has 17 residues.

This chain connects TRBV7-3 to TRBJ2-5, with 7 bases matching TRBD2. With 3 bases clipped from V and 1 base from J, the junction kept 11 bases outside the gene matches. Germline loops: CDR1 SGHTA, CDR2 FQGTGA. The CDR3 runs 17 residues. This CDR3 reads CASSFSFRSGGQETQYF. The CDR3 nucleotides are TGTGCCAGCAGCTTCTCGTTCCGGTCGGGGGGCCAAGAGACCCAGTACTTC.

This clone was counted only a few times. The V call is TRBV7-3, the J call TRBJ2-3, with 9 positions matching TRBD1. Germline assignment: CDR1 SGHTA and CDR2 FQGTGA. Trimming at V came to 2 bases and at J to 4 bases, leaving 7 bases not matched to a gene. This CDR3 has 16 residues. The chain's CDR3 is CASSLWVGTGPDTQYF. The CDR3 bases are TGTGCCAGCAGCTTATGGGTCGGGACAGGGCCAGATACGCAGTATTTT.

This clone was seen a handful of times. The chain has TRBV18 and TRBJ1-5; TRBD1 matches at 8 bases. The J segment lost 4 bases and the V segment lost 6 bases, leaving 8 bases of the junction unmatched. The CDR3 totals 15 residues. Germline CDR1 KGHSH, CDR2 LQKENI. For the CDR3, the DNA is TGTGCCAGCTCGCAGACAGGGGTAGGAAATCAGCCCCAGCATTTT. Residues: CASSQTGVGNQPQHF. Full variable domain (rest looked up from reference TRBV18 and TRBJ1-5): NAGVMQNPRHLVRRRGQEARLRCSPMKGHSHVYWYRQLPEEGLKFMVYLQKENIIDESGMPKERFSAEFPKEGPSILRIQQVVRGDSAAYFCASSQTGVGNQPQHFGDGTRLSIL.